This entry lists 32 T cell receptor beta chains sequenced from one sample in a study of CD8 T cells in Susac syndrome. After extraction with the RNeasy kit, roughly 0.5 to 1 ug of the RNA was reverse transcribed using random hexamers. TCRdb reprocessed the immunoSEQ multiplex PCR reads with MiXCR, giving one entry per CDR3 protein. This table holds hundreds of thousands of distinct CDR3 sequences, approximately 94% found once. Sequenced: CD4+ T cells from PBMCs. The receptor set was obtained from a human donor with Susac syndrome.

The chain combines TRBV6-6 with TRBJ2-1; no reliable D call. V lost 4 bases and J 7 bases, leaving 17 bases between the germline ends. Per germline, CDR1 MNHNY and CDR2 SVGAGI (reference sequence). The CDR3 is 15 amino acids. The CDR3 spells CASSFHPPGANEQFF. CDR3 sequence (DNA): TGTGCCAGCAGTTTTCACCCGCCCGGCGCGAATGAGCAGTTCTTC.

The chain is built from TRBV20-1 and TRBJ2-5; 8 positions agree with TRBD2. Germline CDR1 and CDR2: DFQATT and SNEGSKA (reference sequence). The CDR3 contains 16 residues. After removal of 5 bases from V and 0 bases from J, the junction contained 11 bases not matched to a gene. The CDR3 nucleotides are TGCAGTGCTCTCCGTAGCGGGGCGACGTACCAAGAGACCCAGTACTTC. It is translated as CSALRSGATYQETQYF.

V and J are TRBV30 and TRBJ2-7; D call uncertain. The germline V and J ends were trimmed by 3 bases and 9 bases, with 18 bases remaining between them. Germline loops: CDR1 GTSNPN, CDR2 SVGIG (reference sequence). The CDR3 length is 13 residues. CDR3 DNA: TGTGCCTGGAGCCAACCTCCTCATTTCGGGCAGTACTTC. Amino acids: CAWSQPPHFGQYF.

This chain links TRBV30 with TRBJ2-3; D ambiguous. V was cut by 4 bases and J by 2 bases, with 7 bases left in between. This CDR3 region has 12 residues. CDR1 and CDR2 from the germline V gene are GTSNPN and SVGIG (reference sequence). The CDR3 DNA is TGTGCCTGGAAACAAGACACAGATACGCAGTATTTT. Encoded protein: CAWKQDTDTQYF.

The V call is TRBV30, the J call TRBJ2-7, with D possibly being TRBD1 (7 bases). Germline CDR1 and CDR2: GTSNPN and SVGIG (reference sequence). Trimming stripped 1 base from V and 2 bases from J, with 12 bases between. This CDR3 has 14 amino acids. CDR3 bases: TGTGCCTGGAGTGGGGGGGACAGTACCTACGAGCAGTACTTC. Translation: CAWSGGDSTYEQYF.

V and J are TRBV20-1 and TRBJ2-7; 7 bases line up with TRBD1. The V gene's germline CDR1 is DFQATT and CDR2 SNEGSKA (reference sequence). The CDR3 runs 12 residues. The DNA of the CDR3 is TGCAGCCTCAGACAGGGAGACTACGAGCAGTACTTC. Translating gives CSLRQGDYEQYF.

CDR3 sequence reads: CASSTGGGNNSPLHF. CDR3 bases: TGTGCCAGCAGCACCGGAGGCGGTAATAATTCACCCCTCCACTTT. The rearrangement joins TRBV7-2 to TRBJ1-6; no definite D call. This CDR3 spans 15 amino acids. The V end lost 5 bases, the J end lost 5 bases, and 13 bases lay between the germline ends. Germline lookup yields CDR1 SGHTA and CDR2 FQGNSA.

This clonotype has only one observation. V usage is TRBV7-2 and J usage is TRBJ2-7; 9 bases are shared with TRBD2. V lost 3 bases, J lost 7 bases, and 7 bases stayed unmatched. Germline V gene lookup returns CDR1 SGHTA and CDR2 FQGNSA. The CDR3 runs to 14 residues. DNA for the CDR3: TGTGCCAGCAGCTTGGGCATCAGCGGGGGGGAGCAGTACTTC. Translation gives CASSLGISGGEQYF.

The rearrangement links TRBV7-2 to TRBJ1-5; D gene uncertain. The germline V gene has CDR1 SGHTA and CDR2 FQGNSA. Trimming pared 1 base from V and 6 bases from J, leaving 7 bases between. The CDR3 loop spans 13 amino acids. The CDR3 DNA reads as TGTGCCAGCAGCTTAGATCACGGTCAGCCCCAGCATTTT. Translation gives CASSLDHGQPQHF. The full variable domain, completed using reference TRBV7-2 and TRBJ1-5, is GAGVSQSPSNKVTEKGKDVELRCDPISGHTALYWYRQSLGQGLEFLIYFQGNSAPDKSGLPSDRFSAERTGGSVSTLTIQRTQQEDSAVYLCASSLDHGQPQHFGDGTRLSIL.

V and J are TRBV9 and TRBJ1-2, with D possibly matching TRBD1 (5 bases). The CDR3 is 14 residues long. Germline CDR1 and CDR2: SGDLS and YYNGEE. Deletions cut 4 bases from V and 3 bases from J, with 13 bases between. The DNA for the CDR3 is TGTGCCAGCAGCTCCCAGGGAAACGACTATGGCTACACCTTC. It translates to CASSSQGNDYGYTF.

The genes are TRBV15 and TRBJ2-3; perhaps D is TRBD1 or TRBD2 (5 bases each). The CDR3 sequence is 15 residues long. Trimming removed 6 bases from V and 2 bases from J, with 15 bases in between. In germline, CDR1 is LNHNV, CDR2 YYDKDF (reference sequence). CDR3 residues: CATRPVGRNTDTQYF. CDR3 coding DNA: TGTGCCACCAGGCCAGTGGGACGGAACACAGATACGCAGTATTTT.

V is TRBV20-1 and J is TRBJ1-3; the D is unclear. The CDR3 spans 16 residues. V lost 0 bases and J 0 bases, leaving 12 bases between the germline ends. Germline V gene data show CDR1 as DFQATT and CDR2 as SNEGSKA (reference sequence). CDR3 nucleotide sequence: TGCAGTGCTAGAGACCCCGGACTGAGCTCTGGAAACACCATATATTTT. Translated: CSARDPGLSSGNTIYF.

The CDR3 is CASSLLGQARDEQYF. For the CDR3, the DNA is TGTGCCAGCAGTTTATTGGGACAGGCCAGGGACGAGCAGTACTTC. This chain links TRBV27 with TRBJ2-7; 8 bases are a match to TRBD1. This CDR3 has 15 amino acids. Germline loops: CDR1 MNHEY, CDR2 SMNVEV (reference sequence). Trimming took 1 base from V and 5 from J; bases not matched to a gene: 7.

The CDR3 region is CASSSRGAGTEAFF. The CDR3 DNA is TGTGCCAGCAGCTCACGGGGGGCAGGCACTGAAGCTTTCTTT. The chain uses TRBV7-8 and TRBJ1-1; weak D call: TRBD1 (6 bases). Trimming took 4 bases from V and 4 from J, leaving 13 bases between them. CDR1 and CDR2 from the germline V gene are SGHVS and FQNEAQ. The CDR3 has 14 amino acids.

This clonotype has just one count. The chain couples TRBV10-3 to TRBJ1-2; 8 bases are a match to TRBD1. CDR1 is ENHRY, CDR2 SYGVKD, per germline. CDR3 length: 14 amino acids. V shed 3 bases, J shed 3 bases, and the junction held 3 bases outside the gene matches. The CDR3 bases are TGTGCCATCAGTGACGGACAGGGCGACTATGGCTACACCTTC. Amino acids: CAISDGQGDYGYTF.

The chain combines TRBV6-2 or TRBV6-3 with TRBJ2-1; D may match TRBD1 or TRBD2 (7 bases each). Trimming took off 6 bases at V and 10 bases at J, with 19 bases between the two ends. The CDR3 consists of 14 residues. CDR1 is MNHEY and CDR2 is SVGEGT in the germline V gene. CDR3 DNA: TGTGCCAGCAGCACCCTGACAGGGAGGGCGGAGCAGTTCTTC. Encoded protein: CASSTLTGRAEQFF.

This CDR3 is CASSLAVRERFTDTQYF. The CDR3 region has the DNA TGTGCCAGCAGCTTAGCGGTACGGGAGCGGTTCACAGATACGCAGTATTTT. The V call is TRBV7-2, the J call TRBJ2-3, with D perhaps matching TRBD2 (6 bases). The CDR3 loop spans 17 amino acids. Germline CDR1 is SGHTA and CDR2 is FQGNSA. The V gene lost 0 bases and the J gene lost 2 bases, with 15 bases spanning the gap.

The V gene is TRBV30, the J gene TRBJ2-3; 10 positions match TRBD2. CDR3 length: 15 amino acids. Trimming cost V 2 bases and J 2 bases; bases outside gene matches: 4. Germline CDR1 GTSNPN, CDR2 SVGIG (reference sequence). The CDR3 loop reads CAWSHSGGHTDTQYF. The CDR3 nucleotides read TGTGCCTGGAGTCATAGCGGGGGGCACACAGATACGCAGTATTTT. The full variable domain, rest sourced from reference TRBV30 and TRBJ2-3, is SQTIHQWPATLVQPVGSPLSLECTVEGTSNPNLYWYRQAAGRGLQLLFYSVGIGQISSEVPQNLSASRPQDRQFILSSKKLLLSDSGFYLCAWSHSGGHTDTQYFGPGTRLTVL.

This chain uses TRBV5-1 with TRBJ1-2, with 7 bases identical to TRBD1. Germline trimming cut 0 bases from V and 2 bases from J; bases unmatched to any gene: 4. In germline, CDR1 is SGHRS, CDR2 YFSETQ. The CDR3 sequence is 15 residues long. CDR3 DNA sequence: TGCGCCAGCAGCTTGGCGGGACAGCAAAACTATGGCTACACCTTC. This gives the protein CASSLAGQQNYGYTF.

The V gene is TRBV14, the J gene TRBJ1-1; the D gene is possibly TRBD1 (6 bases). The CDR3 is made up of 13 amino acids. CDR1 is SGHDN, CDR2 FVKESK, per germline. The V end lost 2 bases, the J end lost 6 bases, and 10 bases lay between the germline ends. DNA for the CDR3: TGTGCCAGCAGCCAATTGGGGGCTGCTGAAGCTTTCTTT. Its translation is CASSQLGAAEAFF.

The rearrangement links TRBV5-1 to TRBJ2-7, with TRBD1 as a possible D gene (5 bases). This CDR3 region has 14 residues. Germline CDR1 SGHRS, CDR2 YFSETQ. Trimming cost V 2 bases and J 2 bases, with 11 bases left between them. The CDR3 reads CASSLDSRAYEQYF. The CDR3, as DNA: TGCGCCAGCAGCTTAGATTCCAGGGCCTACGAGCAGTACTTC. The whole variable domain, filled in from reference TRBV5-1 and TRBJ2-7, reads KAGVTQTPRYLIKTRGQQVTLSCSPISGHRSVSWYQQTPGQGLQFLFEYFSETQRNKGNFPGRFSGRQFSNSRSEMNVSTLELGDSALYLCASSLDSRAYEQYFGPGTRLTVT.

The chain links TRBV20-1 to TRBJ1-1; perhaps TRBD1 as D (6 bases). The germline V gene has CDR1 DFQATT and CDR2 SNEGSKA (reference sequence). This CDR3 has 14 amino acids. V gave up 4 bases and J gave up 1 base, with 13 bases separating them. The CDR3 here is CSAKGGWKNTEAFF. Here the CDR3 DNA reads TGCAGTGCTAAGGGGGGCTGGAAGAACACTGAAGCTTTCTTT.

This chain joins TRBV9 and TRBJ2-2, with D tentatively TRBD1 or TRBD2 (6 bases each). The CDR3 consists of 16 residues. Germline V gene lookup returns CDR1 SGDLS and CDR2 YYNGEE. Trimming removed 1 base at V and 0 bases at J, with 10 bases between. The CDR3 sequence: CASSVSRGANTGELFF. CDR3 coding DNA: TGTGCCAGCAGCGTATCGAGGGGGGCGAACACCGGGGAGCTGTTTTTT.

V and J are TRBV9 and TRBJ1-4; no definite D call. Germline values: CDR1 SGDLS, CDR2 YYNGEE. The ends were cut back, 4 bases at V and 8 bases at J, with 18 bases in the middle. The CDR3 contains 15 residues. This CDR3 is CASSPRSTEGEKLFF. CDR3 sequence (DNA): TGTGCCAGCAGCCCCCGTTCGACGGAAGGCGAAAAACTGTTTTTT.

The V call is TRBV18, the J call TRBJ2-1; TRBD1 matches 7 bases. The germline gives CDR1 KGHSH, CDR2 LQKENI. CDR3 length: 15 residues. J was trimmed by 3 bases and V by 4 bases; bases with no gene match: 6. This CDR3 reads CASSRPGTVYNEQFF. Written as DNA, the CDR3 is TGTGCCAGCTCACGACCCGGGACAGTCTACAATGAGCAGTTCTTC.

The rearrangement uses TRBV12-3 or TRBV12-4 and TRBJ1-1, with a weak D call TRBD1 (5 bases). V gave up 5 bases and J gave up 0 bases, with 16 bases separating them. The CDR3 length is 16 residues. The CDR3 protein is CASSIANRGLNTEAFF. CDR3 DNA sequence: TGTGCCAGCAGTATCGCAAACCGGGGACTGAACACTGAAGCTTTCTTT.

The V gene is TRBV5-4, the J gene TRBJ2-2; D uncertain. The length of the CDR3 is 14 residues. Trimming shortened V by 1 base and J by 3 bases, and 7 bases separated the two germline ends. Per the germline V gene, CDR1 is SGHNT and CDR2 is YYREEE (reference sequence). CDR3 residues: CASSLRTDTGELFF. The CDR3 nucleotides read TGTGCCAGCAGCTTGCGGACGGACACCGGGGAGCTGTTTTTT. The full variable domain, with the rest looked up from reference TRBV5-4 and TRBJ2-2, is ETGVTQSPTHLIKTRGQQVTLRCSSQSGHNTVSWYQQALGQGPQFIFQYYREEENGRGNFPPRFSGLQFPNYSSELNVNALELDDSALYLCASSLRTDTGELFFGEGSRLTVL.

The rearrangement joins TRBV9 to TRBJ1-4; D unresolved. CDR3 length equals 15 residues. The germline CDR1 and CDR2 sequences are SGDLS and YYNGEE. Trimming removed 3 bases from V and 4 bases from J, with 13 bases in between. The CDR3 protein is CASSARTDLNEKLFF. The CDR3 region has the DNA TGTGCCAGCAGCGCCCGGACTGACCTTAATGAAAAACTGTTTTTT. Full variable domain (outside the CDR3, taken from reference TRBV9 and TRBJ1-4): DSGVTQTPKHLITATGQRVTLRCSPRSGDLSVYWYQQSLDQGLQFLIQYYNGEERAKGNILERFSAQQFPDLHSELNLSSLELGDSALYFCASSARTDLNEKLFFGSGTQLSVL.

This sequence joins TRBV12-3 or TRBV12-4 and TRBJ2-3; TRBD1 is a possible D gene (6 bases). The CDR3 has 17 amino acids. V shed 0 bases and J shed 4 bases, with 17 bases lying between them. CDR3 DNA sequence: TGTGCCAGCAGTTTAGCGCTAAGAACAGGGAGCGCAGATACGCAGTATTTT. Protein product: CASSLALRTGSADTQYF.

V and J are TRBV9 and TRBJ2-2; D is ambiguous. Germline assignment: CDR1 SGDLS and CDR2 YYNGEE. The length of the CDR3 is 13 residues. Between the trimmed V and J ends, which lost 4 bases and 5 bases, there was a span of 9 bases. DNA for the CDR3: TGTGCCAGCAGCCCCCACACAACCGGGGAGCTGTTTTTT. Translated: CASSPHTTGELFF.

The chain has TRBV12-3 or TRBV12-4 and TRBJ2-7, with 9 positions matching TRBD2. The CDR3 runs to 17 residues. V lost 2 bases and J lost 5; bases outside the gene matches: 13. DNA for the CDR3: TGTGCCAGCAGTTTACGGGGGGGTAGCGGGGGAAGTCACGAGCAGTACTTC. As protein: CASSLRGGSGGSHEQYF.

The genes are TRBV20-1 and TRBJ1-2, with 12 bases identical to TRBD1. Germline loops: CDR1 DFQATT, CDR2 SNEGSKA (reference sequence). Germline trimming cut 6 bases from V and 7 bases from J; bases unmatched to any gene: 9. This CDR3 has 14 amino acids. The CDR3 here is CSANGDRGPVGYTF. Written as DNA, the CDR3 is TGCAGTGCCAATGGGGACAGGGGGCCCGTTGGCTACACCTTC.